A selection of T cell receptor beta chains follows, all from one sample in a study of blood T cell repertoires in COVID-19. The assay was immunoSEQ multiplex PCR, and TCRdb's table has in-frame clones only and misses some. This sample yields about 150,000 clones, of which roughly four fifths are seen a single time; about 12% belongs to the top ten. Sequenced input: peripheral blood. These receptors all come from a woman between 55 and 75 years old with COVID-19, enrolled during active disease. Each CDR3 is given with its conserved first and last residue. Fields, in order: V gene, J gene, D gene, CDR3 length, clone size, CDR3 protein, CDR3 DNA. A D gene is named only where the DNA matches it firmly. Some rows mark clone size as missing; the rest say once, few, many or name a class of expanded clone.

TRBV7-2	TRBJ1-1	NA	13	NA	CASTRSGVTEAFF	TGTGCCAGCACCAGATCCGGGGTCACTGAAGCTTTCTTT
TRBV4-1	TRBJ1-1	NA	11	NA	CASSQDGEAFF	TGCGCCAGCAGCCAAGATGGGGAGGCTTTCTTT
TRBV27	TRBJ1-1	TRBD1	14	NA	CASSLRTGGTEAFF	TGTGCCAGCAGTCTGCGGACAGGGGGAACTGAAGCTTTCTTT
TRBV18	TRBJ2-5	TRBD1	14	NA	CASSPLDRAETQYF	TGTGCCAGCTCACCTCTGGACAGGGCGGAGACCCAGTACTTC
TRBV19	TRBJ1-3	NA	15	NA	CASSTTVSSGNTIYF	TGTGCCAGTAGTACCACAGTAAGCTCTGGAAACACCATATATTTT
TRBV5-1	TRBJ2-3	NA	14	NA	CASSLGERADTQYF	TGCGCCAGCAGCTTGGGGGAGAGGGCAGATACGCAGTATTTT
TRBV5-1	TRBJ2-2	NA	15	NA	CASSLQQGNPGELFF	TGCGCCAGCAGCTTGCAGCAGGGAAACCCCGGGGAGCTGTTTTTT
TRBV5-1	TRBJ1-2	TRBD1	13	NA	CASSLSPTGYQTF	TGCGCCAGCAGCTTGAGCCCGACAGGGTATCAAACCTTC
TRBV5-1	TRBJ1-4	NA	14	NA	CASSVQPTNEKLFF	TGCGCCAGCAGCGTACAACCAACTAATGAAAAACTGTTTTTT
TRBV19	TRBJ1-5	NA	13	NA	CASSSLIHQPQHF	TGTGCCAGTAGTTCCCTTATCCATCAGCCCCAGCATTTT
TRBV6-5	TRBJ2-7	NA	11	NA	CASSRGGEQYF	TGTGCCAGCAGCCGAGGAGGCGAGCAGTACTTC
TRBV19	TRBJ1-1	NA	14	many	CASREQGLNTEAFF	TGTGCCAGTAGGGAACAGGGCCTGAACACTGAAGCTTTCTTT
TRBV6-5	TRBJ2-2	TRBD1	13	NA	CASRIQGTGELFF	TGTGCCAGCAGGATACAGGGGACCGGGGAGCTGTTTTTT
TRBV18	TRBJ1-1	NA	11	NA	CASSPDKGAFF	TGTGCCAGCTCACCGGACAAAGGGGCTTTCTTT
TRBV5-5	TRBJ1-2	TRBD1	14	few	CASSREQGTYGYTF	TGTGCCAGCAGCAGGGAACAGGGGACCTATGGCTACACCTTC
TRBV25-1	TRBJ2-3	NA	14	NA	CASSGSRYTDTQYF	TGTGCCAGCAGTGGTAGCCGATACACAGATACGCAGTATTTT
TRBV14	TRBJ1-3	NA	13	NA	CASSHSSGNTIYF	TGTGCCAGCAGCCACTCGTCCGGAAACACCATATATTTT
TRBV6-1	TRBJ1-4	TRBD1	17	NA	CASSEDRGMVANEKLFF	TGTGCCAGCAGTGAAGACAGGGGGATGGTAGCTAATGAAAAACTGTTTTTT
TRBV5-1	TRBJ2-1	NA	15	NA	CASSPDGTEGRKQFF	TGCGCCAGCAGCCCCGACGGGACAGAAGGGAGGAAGCAGTTCTTC
TRBV15	TRBJ2-5	NA	15	NA	CATSGDWFRRETQYF	TGTGCCACCAGCGGCGACTGGTTCCGAAGGGAGACCCAGTACTTC
TRBV5-4	TRBJ1-2	NA	15	NA	CASSSRGRPQGGYTF	TGTGCCAGCAGCTCCAGGGGAAGGCCCCAGGGGGGCTACACCTTC
TRBV14	TRBJ2-5	TRBD2	15	NA	CASSHRLAGRETQYF	TGTGCCAGCAGCCATCGGCTAGCGGGAAGGGAGACCCAGTACTTC
TRBV10-3	TRBJ2-3	TRBD2	19	NA	CAISESKPAGGPGTDTQYF	TGTGCCATCAGTGAGTCGAAACCAGCGGGGGGGCCAGGAACAGATACGCAGTATTTT
TRBV5-4	TRBJ1-5	NA	15	NA	CASSFGGGDNQPQHF	TGTGCCAGCAGCTTTGGTGGGGGCGATAATCAGCCCCAGCATTTT
TRBV9	TRBJ1-1	NA	13	once	CASSVDSRTEAFF	TGTGCCAGCAGCGTAGACAGTCGCACTGAAGCTTTCTTT
TRBV5-1	TRBJ1-6	TRBD1	18	NA	CASRLDLTGGSYNSPLHF	TGCGCCAGCAGGTTGGATTTAACAGGGGGCTCCTATAATTCACCCCTCCACTTT
TRBV3-1/TRBV3-2	TRBJ1-2	NA	14	NA	CASSQAGVNYGYTF	TGTGCCAGCAGCCAGGCCGGAGTTAACTATGGCTACACCTTC
TRBV2	TRBJ2-1	TRBD1	13	NA	CASRGTENNEQFF	TGTGCCAGCAGAGGGACAGAAAACAATGAGCAGTTCTTC
TRBV6-5	TRBJ1-5	TRBD1	15	NA	CASSSSGTGDQPQHF	TGTGCCAGCAGTTCATCCGGGACAGGGGATCAGCCCCAGCATTTT
TRBV3-1/TRBV3-2	TRBJ1-4	NA	13	NA	CASSQAWTEKLFF	TGTGCCAGCAGCCAAGCCTGGACAGAAAAACTGTTTTTT
TRBV9	TRBJ2-1	NA	16	NA	CASSIDPVSSYNEQFF	TGTGCCAGCAGCATAGACCCTGTGAGCTCCTACAATGAGCAGTTCTTC
TRBV6-5	TRBJ1-1	TRBD1	15	NA	CASERKDRGKTEAFF	TGTGCCAGCGAAAGGAAGGACAGGGGGAAAACTGAAGCTTTCTTT
TRBV25-1	TRBJ1-4	NA	13	few	CASSESANEKLFF	TGTGCCAGCAGTGAATCCGCTAATGAAAAACTGTTTTTT
TRBV2	TRBJ1-1	NA	14	NA	CASSGTVMNTEAFF	TGTGCCAGCAGTGGTACAGTCATGAACACTGAAGCTTTCTTT
TRBV3-1/TRBV3-2	TRBJ1-5	TRBD1	15	few	CASSHGTGGNQPQHF	TGTGCCAGCAGCCACGGTACAGGGGGGAATCAGCCCCAGCATTTT
TRBV7-8	TRBJ1-1	TRBD1	14	NA	CASSLTGETTEAFF	TGTGCCAGCAGCCTGACAGGGGAAACCACTGAAGCTTTCTTT
TRBV30	TRBJ1-6	TRBD1	15	NA	CAWSVPDRENSPLHF	TGTGCCTGGAGTGTACCGGACAGGGAAAATTCACCCCTCCACTTT
TRBV3-1/TRBV3-2	TRBJ1-3	TRBD1	16	few	CASSSTGGSSGNTIYF	TGTGCCAGCAGCTCGACAGGGGGGAGCTCTGGAAACACCATATATTTT
TRBV7-6	TRBJ1-1	NA	16	NA	CASSLYRAGMNTEAFF	TGTGCCAGCAGCTTATACAGGGCTGGGATGAACACTGAAGCTTTCTTT
TRBV6-2/TRBV6-3	TRBJ2-7	TRBD2	19	few	CASSYSSTLTGTNPYEQYF	TGTGCCAGCAGTTACTCCTCGACCCTCACCGGGACTAACCCCTACGAGCAGTACTTC
TRBV5-3	TRBJ1-3	TRBD1	18	NA	CARSLYADRVYSGNTIYF	TGTGCCAGAAGCTTGTACGCGGACAGGGTTTACTCTGGAAACACCATATATTTT
TRBV30	TRBJ2-7	NA	12	NA	CAWRPRGHEQYF	TGTGCCTGGAGACCGCGGGGCCACGAGCAGTACTTC
TRBV11-2	TRBJ2-5	TRBD1	14	NA	CASSPGQGAETQYF	TGTGCCAGCAGCCCTGGACAGGGGGCTGAGACCCAGTACTTC
TRBV6-2/TRBV6-3	TRBJ2-1	NA	17	NA	CASSYSSPRGIYNEQFF	TGTGCCAGCAGTTACTCCTCCCCTAGGGGAATATACAATGAGCAGTTCTTC